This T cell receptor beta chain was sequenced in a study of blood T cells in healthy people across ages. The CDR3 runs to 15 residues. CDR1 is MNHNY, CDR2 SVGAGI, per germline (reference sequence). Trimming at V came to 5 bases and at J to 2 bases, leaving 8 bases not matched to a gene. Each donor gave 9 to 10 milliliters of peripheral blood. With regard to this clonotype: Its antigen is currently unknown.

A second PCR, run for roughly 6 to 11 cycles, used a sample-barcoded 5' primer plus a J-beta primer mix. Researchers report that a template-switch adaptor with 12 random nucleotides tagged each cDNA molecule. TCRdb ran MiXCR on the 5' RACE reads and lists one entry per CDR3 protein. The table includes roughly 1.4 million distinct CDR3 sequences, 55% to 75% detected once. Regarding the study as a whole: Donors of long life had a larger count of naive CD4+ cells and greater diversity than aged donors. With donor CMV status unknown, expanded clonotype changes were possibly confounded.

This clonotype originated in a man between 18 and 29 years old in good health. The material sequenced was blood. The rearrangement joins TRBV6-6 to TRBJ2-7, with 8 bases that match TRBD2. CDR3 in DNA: TGTGCCAGCAGTCCCGGCGGGAGGCCCCCCTACGAGCAGTACTTC. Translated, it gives CASSPGGRPPYEQYF.